The TCR beta chain under discussion was sequenced for a study of blood T cell repertoires in COVID-19. The wider study: Donors in the United States, Italy and Spain gave samples during acute or convalescent COVID-19. T cells, B-cell-depleted T cells, or PBMCs provided the cDNA or gDNA that served as material.

Original handling: Cell counts per sample came from amplifying reference gene primers. The repertoire was sequenced with immunoSEQ multiplex PCR; TCRdb's copy has only in-frame clones and lacks some. V, J and clone size are taken as reported in that table, and D and trimming were inferred from the DNA itself. The sample lists 110,000 or so clones, roughly four fifths occurring once. The CDR3 has 14 residues. Per the germline V gene, CDR1 is KGHSH and CDR2 is LQKENI. Concerning this clone: An end of the junction differs from the germline gene, which may be a read error.

The genes are TRBV18 and TRBJ1-5; no clear D gene. Material: peripheral blood. This sequence originates from a woman of 80 years or more with acute or convalescent COVID-19. CDR3 DNA sequence: TGTGCCAGCTCAACGGGTCCGAATAATCCGCCCCAGCATTTT. Amino acids: CASSTGPNNPPQHF.